The 13 T cell receptor beta chains presented below share a single source sample, sequenced in a study of OX40 agonist ivuxolimab in advanced cancers. Produced via immunoSEQ multiplex PCR; TCRdb's table is partial and in-frame only. Of 40,000 to 50,000 clones listed, 80% to 90% are singletons. The sequencing used CD4+ or CD8+ T cells sorted from blood, collected in a trial of the OX40 agonist ivuxolimab. These receptors were collected from an adult with an advanced solid tumor such as melanoma, head and neck, liver or kidney cancer.

The CDR3 region is CASSEGSPTYNEQFF. In DNA, the CDR3 is TGCGCCAGCAGTGAGGGGAGCCCCACCTACAATGAGCAGTTCTTC. The rearrangement links TRBV10-1 to TRBJ2-1; possibly TRBD2 for D (5 bases). CDR3 size: 15 residues. Per germline, CDR1 WNHNN and CDR2 SYGVQD (reference sequence). V was clipped by 2 bases and J by 2 bases, with 10 bases between them.

The CDR3, as DNA: TGTGCCAGCAGTGAAGTGTGGAGGGCAGATACGCAGTATTTT. This encodes CASSEVWRADTQYF. The rearrangement uses TRBV2 and TRBJ2-3; possibly TRBD2 for D (6 bases). The CDR3 length is 14 residues. Trimming pared 1 base from V and 4 bases from J, leaving 9 bases between. CDR1 and CDR2 (germline): SNHLY, FYNNEI.

The chain uses TRBV6-1 and TRBJ1-5; D possibly corresponds to TRBD1 (5 bases). Looked up from germline, CDR1 is MNHNS and CDR2 is SASEGT. V was cut by 8 bases and J by 5 bases, with 16 bases left in between. The length of the CDR3 is 14 residues. The CDR3: CASGRQGGDQPQHF. Written as DNA, the CDR3 is TGTGCCAGCGGTCGTCAGGGTGGCGATCAGCCCCAGCATTTT.

This chain uses TRBV7-9 with TRBJ2-7, with 7 bases matching TRBD2. This CDR3 contains 15 residues. Per germline, CDR1 SEHNR and CDR2 FQNEAQ (reference sequence). J gave up 0 bases and V 5 bases, and 7 bases lay outside the gene matches. The CDR3 is CASSRSSGNSYEQYF. The CDR3 nucleotides are TGTGCCAGCAGCCGGTCAAGCGGGAACTCCTACGAGCAGTACTTC.

The V call is TRBV30, the J call TRBJ1-5, with D tentatively TRBD1 (5 bases). CDR1 GTSNPN and CDR2 SVGIG come from the germline V gene (reference sequence). CDR3 length: 14 amino acids. Between the trimmed V and J ends, which lost 2 bases and 3 bases, there was a span of 11 bases. In DNA form, the CDR3 reads TGTGCCTGGAGTATGGACACCCCCAATCAGCCCCAGCATTTT. As protein: CAWSMDTPNQPQHF. Drawing the rest from reference TRBV30 and TRBJ1-5, the complete variable domain is SQTIHQWPATLVQPVGSPLSLECTVEGTSNPNLYWYRQAAGRGLQLLFYSVGIGQISSEVPQNLSASRPQDRQFILSSKKLLLSDSGFYLCAWSMDTPNQPQHFGDGTRLSIL.

This sequence joins TRBV25-1 and TRBJ2-3; 7 bases are shared with TRBD2. CDR3 size: 13 residues. Trimming cost V 8 bases and J 6 bases; bases outside gene matches: 8. Germline values: CDR1 MGHDK, CDR2 SYGVNS. CDR3 nucleotides: TGTGCCAGCTCGTTGGGAGGGTTGGATACGCAGTATTTT. Amino acids: CASSLGGLDTQYF.

The CDR3 region has the DNA TGTGCCAGCAGCGTAGCCTCAGGGCCCTACGAGCAGTACTTC. The encoded protein is CASSVASGPYEQYF. The gene calls are TRBV9 and TRBJ2-5; the D gene is possibly TRBD1 (5 bases). Near its end, the DNA agrees better with TRBJ2-7, so the J call may be wrong. This CDR3 has 14 amino acids. The germline gives CDR1 SGDLS, CDR2 YYNGEE.

V and J are TRBV7-3 and TRBJ2-3; TRBD1 matches at 9 bases. Germline CDR1 SGHTA, CDR2 FQGTGA. The CDR3 sequence is 15 residues long. With 5 bases clipped from V and 3 bases from J, the junction kept 6 bases outside the gene matches. CDR3 sequence reads: CASSPGGQGTDTQYF. The CDR3 nucleotides read TGTGCCAGCAGCCCAGGTGGACAGGGGACAGATACGCAGTATTTT.

This sequence joins TRBV29-1 and TRBJ2-5; a weak D match, TRBD2 (6 bases). Trimming shortened V by 3 bases and J by 0 bases, and 20 bases separated the two germline ends. The germline V gene encodes CDR1 SQVTM and CDR2 ANQGSEA. CDR3 length: 17 residues. The CDR3 region is CSVDKSRELSYQETQYF. In nucleotides, the CDR3 is TGCAGCGTTGATAAGTCCCGGGAGCTCTCGTACCAAGAGACCCAGTACTTC.

The V call is TRBV2, the J call TRBJ2-2; D is tentatively TRBD1 or TRBD2 (6 bases each). The CDR3 is 16 amino acids. CDR1 and CDR2 from the germline V gene are SNHLY and FYNNEI. The V gene lost 6 bases and the J gene lost 5 bases, with 19 bases spanning the gap. This CDR3 reads CASRRGTPRGTGELFF. The CDR3 bases are TGTGCCAGCAGGAGGGGGACTCCAAGAGGGACCGGGGAGCTGTTTTTT.

The chain recombines TRBV5-1 with TRBJ1-6, with 7 positions matching TRBD1. The CDR3 loop spans 15 amino acids. J was trimmed by 7 bases and V by 4 bases; bases with no gene match: 8. The germline V gene encodes CDR1 SGHRS and CDR2 YFSETQ. As DNA, the CDR3 is TGCGCCAGCAGCGCAGGGGGGACAGAGAATTCACCCCTCCACTTT. Protein: CASSAGGTENSPLHF.

The V gene is TRBV11-2, the J gene TRBJ2-1; no reliable D call. Germline V gene data show CDR1 as SGHAT and CDR2 as FQNNGV. V was clipped by 2 bases and J by 7 bases, with 12 bases between them. This CDR3 contains 14 residues. The DNA of the CDR3 is TGTGCCAGCAGCTTACTGCGCCATCGGAATGAGCAGTTCTTC. Translation: CASSLLRHRNEQFF.

This rearrangement joins TRBV4-1 to TRBJ2-3; D gene ambiguous. CDR3 length: 17 amino acids. V gave up 0 bases and J gave up 1 base, with 14 bases separating them. CDR1 is MGHRA and CDR2 is YSYEKL in the germline V gene. The CDR3 sequence is CASSQEPGLNRTDTQYF. The CDR3 region has the DNA TGCGCCAGCAGCCAAGAACCAGGTCTGAATCGCACAGATACGCAGTATTTT.